This passage covers 5 T cell receptor beta chains from one sample sequenced in a study of CD4 T cells in relation to SARS-CoV-2 and coronaviruses. Antigens for these TCRs are unknown. Unexposed donor CD4+ T cells date from 2011-2018, before the COVID-19 pandemic. After approximately ten days of culture, CD4+ T cells were isolated. Assay used: immunoSEQ multiplex PCR; TCRdb lists only in-frame clones, some missing. Here the sample spans roughly 25,000 clones, about 82% being singletons. Sequencing used CD4+ T cells from PBMCs, cultured in vitro. Receptors originate from a human donor in good health.

The chain employs TRBV5-1 and TRBJ2-1, with TRBD2 as a possible D gene (6 bases). Trimming took 4 bases from V and 4 from J, leaving 15 bases between them. Germline V gene lookup returns CDR1 SGHRS and CDR2 YFSETQ. The CDR3 totals 15 residues. The CDR3 DNA reads TGCGCCAGCAGCGAGGGACTCTCAAGATACAATGAGCAGTTCTTC. Translated, it gives CASSEGLSRYNEQFF.

V and J are TRBV7-2 and TRBJ2-7, with 11 bases that match TRBD2. The CDR3 consists of 15 residues. Germline-derived CDR1 and CDR2 are SGHTA and FQGNSA. V lost 5 bases, J lost 7 bases, and 10 bases stayed unmatched. CDR3 in amino acids: CASSTFLAGGQEQYF. The CDR3 DNA reads as TGTGCCAGCAGCACCTTTCTAGCGGGAGGTCAAGAGCAGTACTTC.

The genes are TRBV18 and TRBJ2-5, with D possibly called TRBD1 or TRBD2 (5 bases each). V lost 5 bases, J lost 5 bases, and 12 bases lay in between. The CDR3 is 13 amino acids. The germline V gene has CDR1 KGHSH and CDR2 LQKENI. The CDR3 reads CASSKGTGETQYF. In nucleotides, the CDR3 is TGTGCCAGCTCAAAGGGGACGGGGGAGACCCAGTACTTC.

This clone has a handful of counts. The V call is TRBV10-3, the J call TRBJ2-7; 7 bases align to TRBD1. The CDR3 runs 13 residues. Germline V gives CDR1 ENHRY, CDR2 SYGVKD. Trimming cost V 6 bases and J 5 bases; bases outside gene matches: 7. The CDR3 DNA sequence: TGTGCCATCAGCAAGGGGGCCCCCGACGAGCAGTACTTC. Its translation: CAISKGAPDEQYF.

This chain links TRBV13 with TRBJ2-7, with TRBD1 as a possible D gene (6 bases). There are 15 residues in the CDR3. The germline CDR1 and CDR2 sequences are PRHDT and FYEKMQ (reference sequence). Trimming took off 5 bases at V and 1 base at J, with 15 bases between the two ends. This chain's CDR3 is CASSRRGQPSYEQYF. The CDR3 DNA sequence: TGTGCCAGCAGCCGGAGAGGACAGCCTTCCTACGAGCAGTACTTC.